This is a list of T cell receptor beta chains from one sample in a study of OX40 agonist ivuxolimab in advanced cancers. This table comes from immunoSEQ multiplex PCR, and its TCRdb copy is limited to in-frame clones, with some not included. The sample contains roughly 100,000 clones, around 90% of which appear only once. This specimen consisted of CD4+ or CD8+ T cells sorted from blood, obtained in a trial of the OX40 agonist ivuxolimab. These receptors were taken from an adult with an advanced solid tumor such as melanoma, head and neck, liver or kidney cancer. The CDR3 runs from the conserved cysteine through the conserved F or W. Each record gives: D gene, clone size, V gene, J gene, CDR3 protein, CDR3 DNA. The D gene is left open where the match is weak. A clone size is listed for some rows: how often the clone was seen (once, few, many), or a class if it is expanded.

.	.	TRBV7-9	TRBJ1-4	CASSSDTGPVGKLFF	TGTGCCAGCAGCTCGGACACTGGCCCGGTGGGGAAACTGTTTTTT
.	.	TRBV28	TRBJ1-2	CASSYRVYGYTF	TGTGCCAGCAGTTACAGGGTCTATGGCTACACCTTC
.	.	TRBV10-3	TRBJ2-2	CAIRGTENTGELFF	TGTGCCATCAGAGGGACGGAGAACACCGGGGAGCTGTTTTTT
.	.	TRBV6-6	TRBJ2-7	CASSSPSYEQYF	TGTGCCAGCAGTTCCCCGTCCTACGAGCAGTACTTC
.	.	TRBV21-1	TRBJ2-5	CASSKGGETQYF	TGTGCCAGCAGCAAGGGTGGGGAGACCCAGTACTTC
.	.	TRBV19	TRBJ1-1	CASSIGPNTEAFF	TGTGCCAGTAGTATCGGGCCGAACACTGAAGCTTTCTTT
TRBD2	.	TRBV28	TRBJ2-7	CASSETSAHEQYF	TGTGCCAGCAGTGAGACTAGCGCCCACGAGCAGTACTTC
.	.	TRBV7-7	TRBJ2-7	CASSPAERPRSEQYF	TGTGCTAGCAGCCCGGCCGAGCGCCCGAGGTCGGAGCAGTACTTC
.	.	TRBV6-6	TRBJ2-7	CASRGGFMTGEQYF	TGTGCCAGCAGGGGCGGCTTCATGACCGGCGAGCAGTACTTC
.	.	TRBV19	TRBJ2-2	CASSSRLRANTGELFF	TGTGCCAGTAGTTCCCGATTACGAGCGAACACCGGGGAGCTGTTTTTT
TRBD1	.	TRBV28	TRBJ1-2	CASSLAGQGESHGYTF	TGTGCCAGCAGTTTAGCGGGACAGGGTGAATCCCATGGCTACACCTTC
.	.	TRBV4-2	TRBJ1-4	CASSQVGRDLGNEKLFF	TGTGCCAGCAGCCAAGTGGGCAGAGACCTCGGGAATGAAAAACTGTTTTTT
.	.	TRBV2	TRBJ2-5	CALKRGAETQYF	TGTGCCCTTAAGAGGGGGGCAGAGACCCAGTACTTC
.	.	TRBV4-3	TRBJ2-5	CASSQEETQYF	TGCGCCAGCAGCCAGGAGGAGACCCAGTACTTC
.	.	TRBV21-1	TRBJ2-3	CASSKVGLATDTQYF	TGTGCCAGCAGCAAAGTAGGACTAGCGACAGATACGCAGTATTTT
TRBD2	.	TRBV19	TRBJ2-3	CASSTRTSGGIPDTQYF	TGTGCCAGTAGTACCCGGACTAGCGGGGGGATCCCAGATACGCAGTATTTT
.	once	TRBV6-5	TRBJ2-3	CASSSGGTDTQYF	TGTGCCAGCAGTTCTGGGGGCACAGATACGCAGTATTTT
.	.	TRBV29-1	TRBJ1-2	CSVWTLGHGYTF	TGCAGCGTGTGGACCCTAGGACATGGCTACACCTTC
TRBD1	.	TRBV10-2	TRBJ2-7	CASGDHRGQDEQYF	TGCGCCAGCGGAGATCACAGGGGGCAAGACGAGCAGTACTTC
.	few	TRBV9	TRBJ1-4	CASSSHGGGKEKLFF	TGTGCCAGCAGCTCCCACGGGGGCGGAAAAGAAAAACTGTTTTTT
TRBD2	.	TRBV10-3	TRBJ2-5	CAISASGGYQETQYF	TGTGCCATCAGTGCTTCGGGGGGGTACCAAGAGACCCAGTACTTC
.	.	TRBV2	TRBJ2-5	CASSVEETQYF	TGTGCCAGCAGTGTGGAAGAGACCCAGTACTTC
.	.	TRBV6-1	TRBJ1-1	CASSDFSHFAGNTEAFF	TGTGCCAGCAGTGATTTCTCGCACTTTGCAGGGAACACTGAAGCTTTCTTT
.	.	TRBV28	TRBJ2-7	CASSFLQSRAEQYF	TGTGCCAGCAGTTTTTTACAGTCTAGGGCCGAGCAGTACTTC
.	.	TRBV18	TRBJ2-7	CASSTGYGAYEQYF	TGTGCCAGCTCCACAGGATACGGGGCCTACGAGCAGTACTTC
TRBD2	.	TRBV18	TRBJ2-3	CASSRAGGTDTQYF	TGTGCCAGCTCACGAGCGGGGGGCACAGATACGCAGTATTTT
.	.	TRBV18	TRBJ2-2	CASSPPGGNGELFF	TGTGCCAGCTCACCACCGGGGGGAAACGGGGAGCTGTTTTTT
.	.	TRBV7-9	TRBJ1-4	CASSGGPTNEKLFF	TGTGCCAGCAGCGGGGGACCTACTAATGAAAAACTGTTTTTT
.	.	TRBV19	TRBJ1-1	CASSIGRGGVNTEAFF	TGTGCCAGTAGTATAGGCCGGGGAGGGGTGAACACTGAAGCTTTCTTT
.	.	TRBV6-5	TRBJ2-7	CASSLRDPEDEQYF	TGTGCCAGCAGTCTCCGGGACCCGGAGGACGAGCAGTACTTC
.	few	TRBV7-2	TRBJ2-2	CASSSYDIHTGELFF	TGTGCCAGCAGCTCTTACGACATTCACACCGGGGAGCTGTTTTTT
TRBD1	.	TRBV28	TRBJ1-5	CASSLLTGVGNNQPQHF	TGTGCCAGCAGTTTACTGACAGGGGTCGGTAACAATCAGCCCCAGCATTTT
.	.	TRBV30	TRBJ1-5	CAWSGGSNQPQHF	TGTGCCTGGAGTGGTGGAAGCAATCAGCCCCAGCATTTT
TRBD2	.	TRBV4-3	TRBJ2-7	CASSQAPGTSYEQYF	TGCGCCAGCAGCCAAGCTCCCGGGACTAGCTACGAGCAGTACTTC
TRBD2	.	TRBV28	TRBJ2-7	CASSRPRGEGYEQYF	TGTGCCAGCAGCCGACCCCGGGGGGAGGGCTACGAGCAGTACTTC
TRBD1	.	TRBV28	TRBJ1-1	CASSQPWDSTTEAFF	TGTGCCAGCAGTCAACCTTGGGACAGTACCACTGAAGCTTTCTTT
.	.	TRBV10-3	TRBJ1-4	CAISEQDEKLFF	TGTGCCATCAGTGAACAGGATGAAAAACTGTTTTTT
.	.	TRBV28	TRBJ1-2	CASSLGRENGYTF	TGTGCCAGCAGTTTGGGCAGGGAAAATGGCTACACCTTC
.	.	TRBV19	TRBJ1-1	CASSLAGLVNTEAFF	TGTGCCAGTAGTCTCGCGGGCTTGGTAAACACTGAAGCTTTCTTT
TRBD1	.	TRBV5-4	TRBJ2-2	CASRAGGRYTGELFF	TGTGCCAGCAGGGCAGGGGGCCGATACACCGGGGAGCTGTTTTTT
.	.	TRBV6-5	TRBJ1-1	CASSESANTEAFF	TGTGCCAGCAGTGAGAGTGCGAACACTGAAGCTTTCTTT
TRBD2	.	TRBV30	TRBJ2-3	CAWKTSGGVRTQYF	TGTGCCTGGAAGACTAGCGGGGGGGTGCGTACGCAGTATTTT
.	.	TRBV6-1	TRBJ1-3	CAGSPGNTIYF	TGTGCCGGTTCTCCCGGAAACACCATATATTTT
TRBD1	.	TRBV6-1	TRBJ1-4	CASQRTGANEKLFF	TGTGCCAGTCAGCGGACAGGGGCGAATGAAAAACTGTTTTTT
TRBD2	once	TRBV27	TRBJ2-7	CASTPSGGGTYEQYF	TGTGCCAGCACCCCTAGCGGGGGCGGTACATACGAGCAGTACTTC
TRBD1	.	TRBV6-6	TRBJ1-6	CASSSRGTGGSPLHF	TGTGCCAGCAGTTCTCGGGGGACAGGGGGTTCACCCCTCCACTTT
.	once	TRBV19	TRBJ1-1	CASSPTAYREGAEAFF	TGTGCCAGTAGTCCTACCGCCTACAGGGAAGGAGCTGAAGCTTTCTTT
TRBD1	once	TRBV6-6	TRBJ2-3	CASRDRGLTDTQYF	TGTGCCAGCAGGGACAGGGGGCTCACAGATACGCAGTATTTT
.	.	TRBV7-8	TRBJ1-1	CASRSGVVGTEAFF	TGTGCCAGCAGATCGGGGGTGGTCGGCACTGAAGCTTTCTTT
.	.	TRBV9	TRBJ1-3	CASSAEVSGNTIYF	TGTGCCAGCAGCGCCGAAGTCTCTGGAAACACCATATATTTT
.	.	TRBV6-1	TRBJ1-1	CASSEVRGISNLWTEAFF	TGTGCCAGCAGTGAAGTTAGAGGCATTTCAAATCTGTGGACTGAAGCTTTCTTT
TRBD1	.	TRBV19	TRBJ2-7	CASSTGTGVAYEQYF	TGTGCCAGTAGTACCGGGACAGGGGTTGCCTACGAGCAGTACTTC
.	.	TRBV10-3	TRBJ2-7	CAISSGLGGHEQYF	TGTGCCATCAGTTCGGGACTGGGCGGACACGAGCAGTACTTC
.	.	TRBV5-1	TRBJ1-3	CASSLNREAGNTIYF	TGCGCCAGCAGCTTGAACAGGGAGGCTGGAAACACCATATATTTT
.	.	TRBV6-5	TRBJ1-2	CASSRGTYYGYTF	TGTGCCAGCAGTAGGGGGACGTACTATGGCTACACCTTC
.	.	TRBV10-3	TRBJ2-2	CATGLQPGELFF	TGTGCCACCGGCCTACAGCCCGGGGAGCTGTTTTTT
.	.	TRBV7-2	TRBJ1-1	CASSPGQNTEAFF	TGTGCCAGCAGCCCTGGACAGAACACTGAAGCTTTCTTT